The clone carrying this T cell receptor beta chain was detected ten times or more. The antigen remains unidentified. Time point meaning: patch test 1, 2 weeks after DPC sensitization. Specified treatment: therapeutic diphenylcyclopropenone sensitization with weekly scalp DPC. This sample is part of a study of human T cells and chemical hapten exposure. The wider study: Alopecia universalis, totalis or areata was present in patients who were mostly female. Study observations and caveats: DPC sensitization produced no change in TCRs with frequency above 1 in 1000. There were significantly more large CDR3 similarity clusters among expanded TCRs than among controls.

In the study's own analysis: There were a median of approximately 88,000 TCRs per sample, with a range from roughly 20,000 to 690,600. In TCRdb, the RACE reads were re-called with MiXCR into one record per CDR3 protein. These V and J calls rely on TCRdb rather than the paper's analysis. The sample yields roughly 100,000 distinct CDR3 sequences, about 10% seen once. This CDR3 contains 15 residues. Germline assignment: CDR1 DFQATT and CDR2 SNEGSKA (reference sequence). With 1 base removed from V and 8 bases from J, the gap between germline ends came to 18 bases. Material: whole blood, obtained in connection with sensitization to the hapten diphenylcyclopropenone (DPC). The chain uses TRBV20-1 and TRBJ2-1; D is perhaps TRBD2 (5 bases). The origin of this receptor is a woman aged 40 to 55 with alopecia areata. Some clones in this sample may be carry-over from other donors' samples. The CDR3 DNA follows: TGCAGTGCTAGAGGGGAGCTCGCCCTTCCCCATGAGCAGTTCTTC. Protein sequence: CSARGELALPHEQFF.